This T cell receptor beta chain was sequenced for a study of blood T cells in healthy people across ages. General study findings and limits: Naive T cell percentage by flow cytometry tracked strongly with beta diversity. Conclusively comparing naive with antigen-experienced cells was impossible with unsorted PBMCs.

Then a second PCR, running roughly 6 to 11 cycles, was carried out with a sample-barcoded 5' primer and a J-beta primer mix. Each cDNA molecule was tagged by a template-switch adaptor that had 12 random nucleotides. TCRdb reprocessed the 5' RACE reads via MiXCR and lists one record per CDR3 protein. The repertoire includes approximately 2,000,000 distinct CDR3 sequences, more than 35% of them detected once, and roughly 23% sits in the top ten. As to this clonotype: Its target is unknown.

Trimming cost V 4 bases and J 2 bases, with 15 bases left between them. The CDR3 runs to 17 residues. Looked up from germline, CDR1 is SEHNR and CDR2 is FQNEAQ (reference sequence). The chain combines TRBV7-9 with TRBJ2-6; D possibly corresponds to TRBD1 (5 bases). Sequenced input: blood. The TCR sequence derives from a human donor in good health. CDR3 loop: CASSSPTSRAGANVLTF. Written as DNA, the CDR3 is TGTGCCAGCAGCTCTCCTACTTCCAGGGCTGGGGCCAACGTCCTGACTTTC.